This TCR beta chain was captured by sequencing in a study of blood T cell repertoires in COVID-19. How the authors handled the data: The assay estimated nucleated cells by amplifying reference gene primers. Data came from immunoSEQ multiplex PCR; TCRdb stores just in-frame clones and leaves some out. V and J calls and clone size are given by that table; D and trimming were obtained from the DNA. Of roughly 68,000 clones in the sample, around four fifths are singletons; the top ten hold about 20%. Trimming shortened V by 6 bases and J by 5 bases, and 16 bases separated the two germline ends. CDR1 is KGHSH, CDR2 LQKENI, per germline. The CDR3 is 14 amino acids.

This TCR derives from a woman older than 75 with acute or convalescent COVID-19. The sample taken for sequencing was peripheral blood. V is TRBV18 and J is TRBJ1-1; D not certain. The CDR3 DNA reads TGTGCCAGCTCGTTGGGTGGGCTGGGTACTGAAGCTTTCTTT. Residues: CASSLGGLGTEAFF.